This TCR beta chain came from a study of blood T cell repertoires in COVID-19. Study overall: Samples of COVID-19 (acute and convalescent) were obtained from the United States, Italy and Spain. T cells, B-cell-depleted T cells, or PBMCs provided the cDNA or gDNA that served as material.

The sample holds a few counts of this clone. Original analysis: Estimation of nucleated cell counts relied on the amplification of reference gene primers. Data came from immunoSEQ multiplex PCR; TCRdb stores just in-frame clones and leaves some out. The D gene and trimming were derived from the DNA, and the V and J assignments and clone size from that table. Among 150,000 to 200,000 clones, about 86% were seen once, and the ten largest hold roughly 8.6%. The receptor comes from a man aged 55-75 years with acute or convalescent COVID-19. The sequencing sample was made of peripheral blood.

CDR3 residues: CASSFTGIEGEQYF. The CDR3 DNA reads TGTGCCAGCAGCTTTACCGGGATCGAAGGGGAGCAGTACTTC. This sequence joins TRBV11-2 and TRBJ2-7; D is possibly TRBD2 (5 bases). The CDR3 extends over 14 amino acids. The germline gives CDR1 SGHAT, CDR2 FQNNGV. Trimming took 3 bases from V and 7 from J, leaving 16 bases between them.